These 32 T cell receptor beta chains were all obtained from the same sample, sequenced in a study of blood T cells in healthy people across ages. A J-beta primer mix and a sample-barcoded 5' primer were used in a second PCR of about 6 to 12 cycles. TCRdb passed the 5' RACE reads through MiXCR, listing each CDR3 protein once. Of around 1.1 million distinct CDR3 sequences listed, around two fifths were seen once; the top ten hold less than 15%. The sequenced sample consisted of blood. The receptor set was obtained from a young man in good health.

This clonotype was observed many times. This sequence joins TRBV5-1 and TRBJ2-3, with a possible D match to TRBD1 (6 bases). The CDR3 extends over 14 amino acids. V was clipped by 10 bases and J by 1 base, with 16 bases between them. The germline CDR1 and CDR2 sequences are SGHRS and YFSETQ. The CDR3, as DNA: TGCGCCGCCTCCCGGGACACCGGCACAGATACGCAGTATTTT. Amino acids: CAASRDTGTDTQYF.

Only a few counts were recorded for this clonotype. The genes are TRBV7-2 and TRBJ2-1; no definite D call. The ends were cut back, 1 base at V and 3 bases at J, with 7 bases in the middle. The CDR3 is 14 amino acids. From germline, CDR1 is SGHTA and CDR2 FQGNSA. The CDR3 DNA is TGTGCCAGCAGCTTAGGGATAGGCTACAATGAGCAGTTCTTC. Translating gives CASSLGIGYNEQFF.

The chain combines TRBV18 with TRBJ1-1; TRBD1 aligns across 7 bases. Looked up from germline, CDR1 is KGHSH and CDR2 is LQKENI. With 8 bases clipped from V and 4 bases from J, the junction kept 4 bases outside the gene matches. The CDR3 totals 12 residues. The CDR3 sequence is CASATGVTEAFF. In DNA form, the CDR3 reads TGTGCCAGCGCAACAGGGGTCACTGAAGCTTTCTTT. Complete variable domain (other parts from reference TRBV18 and TRBJ1-1): NAGVMQNPRHLVRRRGQEARLRCSPMKGHSHVYWYRQLPEEGLKFMVYLQKENIIDESGMPKERFSAEFPKEGPSILRIQQVVRGDSAAYFCASATGVTEAFFGQGTRLTVV.

The V call is TRBV5-5, the J call TRBJ1-4; D ambiguous. CDR3 length equals 12 residues. V was trimmed by 1 base and J by 6 bases, leaving 4 bases between them. Germline V lookup: CDR1 SGHKS, CDR2 YYEKEE (reference sequence). In nucleotides, the CDR3 is TGTGCCAGCAGCTTGTTAGATGAAAAACTGTTTTTT. This sequence encodes CASSLLDEKLFF.

The gene calls are TRBV4-3 and TRBJ1-5; a weak D match, TRBD1 (6 bases). Germline V gives CDR1 LGHNA, CDR2 YSLEER. This CDR3 region has 18 residues. V dropped 1 base and J dropped 0 bases, with 16 bases sitting between them. The CDR3 region has the DNA TGCGCCAGCAGCCAAGCGAGGGGGGGGGCTACTAGCAATCAGCCCCAGCATTTT. This translates into CASSQARGGATSNQPQHF.

The J gene is TRBJ1-2, the V gene TRBV13; 9 bases match TRBD1. The CDR3 consists of 14 residues. Germline V gene data show CDR1 as PRHDT and CDR2 as FYEKMQ (reference sequence). V lost 5 bases and J lost 5; bases outside the gene matches: 6. CDR3 sequence (DNA): TGTGCCAGCAGCGTACCGGACAGGGGTTATGGCTACACCTTC. It is translated as CASSVPDRGYGYTF.

This chain's CDR3 is CASSQTGGTGQEKLFF. DNA of the CDR3: TGTGCCAGCAGCCAGACAGGCGGGACAGGGCAAGAAAAACTGTTTTTT. V and J are TRBV14 and TRBJ1-4, with 9 bases identical to TRBD1. Germline V gene lookup returns CDR1 SGHDN and CDR2 FVKESK. Trimming cost V 3 bases and J 8 bases; bases outside gene matches: 10. The CDR3 extends over 16 amino acids.

This clonotype was counted ten times or more. The chain links TRBV20-1 to TRBJ1-2; 7 positions match TRBD1. CDR1 is DFQATT, CDR2 SNEGSKA, per germline (reference sequence). The length of the CDR3 is 17 residues. V shed 1 base and J 2 bases; nucleotides not matched to a gene: 13. The CDR3 region is CSARALRPGQINYGYTF. The CDR3 DNA sequence: TGCAGTGCTAGAGCCCTGAGGCCGGGACAGATCAACTATGGCTACACCTTC.

For this clonotype: One junction end does not reproduce the germline sequence, and a read error may be involved. The chain couples TRBV6-2 or TRBV6-3 to TRBJ1-2; D gene ambiguous. CDR3 size: 12 residues. Germline V gene data show CDR1 as MNHEY and CDR2 as SVGEGT. The CDR3 region has the DNA TGTGCCAGCAAATTGGGCGCGGATGGCTACATCTTC. The encoded protein is CASKLGADGYIF.

This clonotype has at least ten counts. The chain joins TRBV6-5 to TRBJ2-5, with 8 bases lining up with TRBD1. CDR3 length equals 17 residues. CDR1 MNHEY and CDR2 SVGAGI come from the germline V gene. V dropped 5 bases and J dropped 4; count of bases not matched to a gene: 15. Here the CDR3 DNA reads TGTGCCAGCAGTACGGCGATTCAGACAGGGGTTAGAGAGACCCAGTACTTC. Amino acids: CASSTAIQTGVRETQYF.

This clonotype was counted many times. The genes are TRBV4-2 and TRBJ1-4; the match to TRBD1 covers 7 bases. The germline gives CDR1 LGHNA, CDR2 YNFKEQ. The CDR3 loop spans 14 amino acids. The trim removed 0 bases at V and 7 bases at J, leaving 2 bases unmatched. This CDR3 is CASSQDQGGEKLFF. The CDR3 DNA reads TGTGCCAGCAGCCAAGATCAGGGGGGTGAAAAACTGTTTTTT.

The chain combines TRBV24-1 with TRBJ2-1, with 8 bases that match TRBD1. The germline gives CDR1 KGHDR, CDR2 SFDVKD. Germline trimming cut 5 bases from V and 6 bases from J; bases unmatched to any gene: 2. This CDR3 region has 13 residues. CDR3: CATSAGTGNEQFF. CDR3 in DNA: TGTGCCACCAGTGCCGGGACAGGCAATGAGCAGTTCTTC.

This clonotype was found many times. In DNA form, the CDR3 reads TGTGCCAGCAGTCCCCACGACACTAACTATGGCTACACCTTC. Protein product: CASSPHDTNYGYTF. This chain joins TRBV28 and TRBJ1-2; no definite D call. CDR1 is MDHEN and CDR2 is SYDVKM in the germline V gene. The CDR3 sequence is 14 residues long. V lost 5 bases and J 0 bases, leaving 10 bases between the germline ends.

The genes are TRBV11-2 and TRBJ2-6; TRBD1 matches at 9 bases. V lost 6 bases to trimming and J lost 1 base; unmatched junction nucleotides: 10. There are 18 residues in the CDR3. Germline CDR1 is SGHAT and CDR2 is FQNNGV. The CDR3 sequence: CASRVTGGSQSGANVLTF. CDR3 bases: TGTGCCAGCAGAGTAACAGGGGGCTCCCAATCTGGGGCCAACGTCCTGACTTTC.

With regard to this clonotype: Compared with germline, one end of the junction differs, possibly owing to a read error. The V call is TRBV27, the J call TRBJ2-3; possibly TRBD2 for D (6 bases). The CDR3 spans 11 residues. Germline values: CDR1 MNHEY, CDR2 SMNVEV (reference sequence). The chain's CDR3 is CAGRRGDTQYF. The CDR3 nucleotides read TGTGCCGGCAGGAGGGGAGATACGCAGTATTTT.

The table lists this clonotype with a few counts. The CDR3 spells CASSYRGHTEAFF. CDR3 in DNA: TGTGCCAGCAGTTACAGGGGGCACACTGAAGCTTTCTTT. The chain joins TRBV6-2 or TRBV6-3 to TRBJ1-1; 7 nucleotides agree with TRBD1. Germline CDR1 MNHEY, CDR2 SVGEGT. J lost 3 bases, V lost 2 bases, and 0 bases had no gene match. The CDR3 loop spans 13 amino acids.

This chain links TRBV4-1 with TRBJ1-2; 11 nucleotides align to TRBD1. This CDR3 has 15 amino acids. Per germline, CDR1 MGHRA and CDR2 YSYEKL. The V and J ends lost 4 bases and 5 bases, in that order; junction bases with no gene match: 6. This CDR3 reads CASSPWTGGTYGYTF. The CDR3 nucleotides read TGCGCCAGCAGCCCCTGGACAGGGGGCACGTATGGCTACACCTTC.

The rearrangement joins TRBV7-9 to TRBJ1-3, with unresolved D. Germline V CDR1 and CDR2: SEHNR, FQNEAQ (reference sequence). The CDR3 loop spans 18 amino acids. The V end lost 1 base, the J end lost 0 bases, and 16 bases lay between the germline ends. The CDR3 reads CASSLVSRLKHSGNTIYF. DNA for the CDR3: TGTGCCAGCAGCTTAGTCTCTCGGCTTAAGCACTCTGGAAACACCATATATTTT.

The genes are TRBV5-1 and TRBJ1-1; no clear D. Trimming removed 6 bases from V and 0 bases from J, with 12 bases in between. The length of the CDR3 is 14 residues. Germline-derived CDR1 and CDR2 are SGHRS and YFSETQ. In DNA form, the CDR3 reads TGCGCCAGCACCTTATCAACCATGAACACTGAAGCTTTCTTT. Encoded protein: CASTLSTMNTEAFF.

V usage is TRBV29-1 and J usage is TRBJ2-1; TRBD2 matches 11 bases. TRBJ2-7 matches the DNA end more closely, so the J call is doubtful. The CDR3 totals 20 residues. Germline-derived CDR1 and CDR2 are SQVTM and ANQGSEA. DNA of the CDR3: TGCAGCGTTGAAGGGTCCTTAGCGGGGGGGAAGGTATTGGCCTACAATGAGCAGTACTTC. Residues: CSVEGSLAGGKVLAYNEQYF.

Turning to this clonotype: A read error may account for a junction end that differs from germline. This chain joins TRBV12-3 or TRBV12-4 and TRBJ2-2; D is ambiguous. This CDR3 contains 13 residues. In nucleotides, the CDR3 is TGTACCAGCAGTATCCTTGGCACCGGGGAGCTGTTTTTT. This codes for CTSSILGTGELFF.

Concerning this clonotype: A read error may be the cause here, since a much bigger clone is one base away. The rearrangement links TRBV12-3 or TRBV12-4 to TRBJ2-3; 10 nucleotides line up with TRBD2. Losses at the gene ends were 7 bases for V and 3 bases for J; bases not matched to a gene: 10. This CDR3 contains 16 residues. The CDR3 protein is CASIPRLAGRTDTQYF. The CDR3, as DNA: TGTGCCAGCATACCACGACTAGCGGGTAGAACAGATACGCAGTATTTT.

This clonotype was seen only once. The chain employs TRBV20-1 and TRBJ2-5; D gene unclear. This CDR3 is built from 13 residues. Deletions cut 5 bases from V and 5 bases from J, with 15 bases between. The germline CDR1 and CDR2 sequences are DFQATT and SNEGSKA (reference sequence). In nucleotides, the CDR3 is TGCAGTGCTCCTAGGCCCGGAGTGGAGACCCAGTACTTC. Translated, it gives CSAPRPGVETQYF.

This clonotype appeared many times. The gene calls are TRBV20-1 and TRBJ2-5, with D possibly matching TRBD1 (5 bases). The CDR3 is 15 amino acids. Germline CDR1 and CDR2: DFQATT and SNEGSKA (reference sequence). Trimming removed 0 bases at V and 2 bases at J, with 13 bases between. The CDR3 protein is CSARDLKQGQETQYF. As DNA, the CDR3 is TGCAGTGCTAGAGACCTCAAGCAGGGACAAGAGACCCAGTACTTC.

This clonotype was seen a handful of times. CDR3 DNA: TGTGCCAGCAGCTTAGAAGCAGCTGGGAAGAACACTGAAGCTTTCTTT. Its translation is CASSLEAAGKNTEAFF. The chain recombines TRBV7-6 with TRBJ1-1; D remains unclear. Germline assignment: CDR1 SGHVS and CDR2 FNYEAQ. The ends were cut back, 1 base at V and 1 base at J, with 13 bases in the middle. This CDR3 comprises 16 residues.

The chain has TRBV28 and TRBJ1-2, with D maybe TRBD1 (5 bases). With 6 bases removed from V and 2 bases from J, the gap between germline ends came to 13 bases. The germline V gene has CDR1 MDHEN and CDR2 SYDVKM. The CDR3 spans 14 residues. CDR3 loop: CASRRQGTNYGYTF. The CDR3 DNA follows: TGTGCCAGCAGGAGGCAGGGAACGAACTATGGCTACACCTTC.

This clonotype was seen ten or more times. The rearrangement uses TRBV10-3 and TRBJ1-2; 8 nucleotides agree with TRBD1. Looked up from germline, CDR1 is ENHRY and CDR2 is SYGVKD. The J segment lost 5 bases and the V segment lost 2 bases, leaving 7 bases of the junction unmatched. The CDR3 is 15 residues long. The CDR3 nucleotides read TGTGCCATCAGTGAGACCTCGGACAGGGCGTATGGCTACACCTTC. Protein product: CAISETSDRAYGYTF.

The chain uses TRBV10-3 and TRBJ1-3; TRBD1 might be the D (5 bases). Trimming left V 7 bases short and J 0 bases short, with 10 bases between. CDR1 is ENHRY and CDR2 is SYGVKD in the germline V gene. CDR3 size: 14 residues. The DNA for the CDR3 is TGTGCCATCAACGCGGGGGACTCTGGAAACACCATATATTTT. Translated: CAINAGDSGNTIYF.

This clonotype was observed once. This chain links TRBV29-1 with TRBJ2-3; D is possibly TRBD2 (6 bases). The ends were cut back, 3 bases at V and 0 bases at J, with 10 bases in the middle. Germline V lookup: CDR1 SQVTM, CDR2 ANQGSEA. The CDR3 totals 14 residues. The CDR3, as DNA: TGCAGCGTTGACCGCGGGGCCAGCACAGATACGCAGTATTTT. It yields the protein CSVDRGASTDTQYF.

The chain joins TRBV10-3 to TRBJ1-2; perhaps TRBD1 as D (5 bases). Germline-derived CDR1 and CDR2 are ENHRY and SYGVKD. Between the trimmed V and J ends, which lost 2 bases and 3 bases, there was a span of 10 bases. CDR3 length: 14 residues. Here the CDR3 reads CAISEAGRDYGYTF. As DNA, the CDR3 is TGTGCCATCAGTGAGGCGGGCAGGGACTATGGCTACACCTTC.

The chain employs TRBV20-1 and TRBJ2-3, with D uncertain. V lost 4 bases and J 2 bases, leaving 10 bases between the germline ends. Germline lookup yields CDR1 DFQATT and CDR2 SNEGSKA (reference sequence). The CDR3 contains 13 residues. The CDR3 DNA reads TGCAGTGCTATGCCCATCCCCACAGATACGCAGTATTTT. Translated, it gives CSAMPIPTDTQYF.

The gene calls are TRBV29-1 and TRBJ2-5; D unclear. V gave up 4 bases and J gave up 5 bases, with 14 bases separating them. Per germline, CDR1 SQVTM and CDR2 ANQGSEA. The CDR3 length is 13 residues. The CDR3: CSVVSGSVETQYF. Here the CDR3 DNA reads TGCAGCGTTGTTTCAGGATCGGTGGAGACCCAGTACTTC.